This T cell receptor (beta chain) stems from a study of T cells in localized non-small cell lung cancer. Produced via immunoSEQ multiplex PCR; TCRdb's table is partial and in-frame only. The data show about 30,000 clones, with 88% seen just once and 13% held by the top ten. V was shortened by 7 bases and J by 0 bases, with 10 bases between the two germline ends. Germline V gives CDR1 MNHEY, CDR2 SVGAGI. The CDR3 covers 13 residues. The material sequenced was peripheral blood, taken before any cancer treatment. The clonotype comes from a female donor over 55 with stage III squamous cell lung carcinoma. V is TRBV6-5 and J is TRBJ2-7, with D perhaps being TRBD1 or TRBD2 (5 bases each). The CDR3 coding sequence is TGTGCCAGCAACGCCGGGACCTCCTACGAGCAGTACTTC. It encodes CASNAGTSYEQYF.